These 30 T cell receptor beta chains were all obtained from the same sample, sequenced in a study of blood T cell repertoires in COVID-19. Here immunoSEQ multiplex PCR was the method, and the copy in TCRdb shows in-frame clones only, minus some. The data show 50,000 to 65,000 clones, roughly 87% seen once. The sequenced sample consisted of peripheral blood. The source is a man in his 60s with active COVID-19.

This chain uses TRBV2 with TRBJ2-2; TRBD2 agrees at 12 bases. The junction had 3 bases not matched to a gene; V was cut back by 7 bases and J by 3 bases. The CDR3 extends over 15 amino acids. Germline V gives CDR1 SNHLY, CDR2 FYNNEI. The CDR3 here is CASTGTSGYTGELFF. The CDR3 region has the DNA TGTGCCAGCACCGGGACTAGCGGGTACACCGGGGAGCTGTTTTTT.

V usage is TRBV5-1 and J usage is TRBJ2-5, with D perhaps TRBD1 (5 bases). In germline, CDR1 is SGHRS, CDR2 YFSETQ. V was trimmed by 6 bases and J by 5 bases, leaving 17 bases between them. The CDR3 contains 14 residues. The CDR3 DNA follows: TGCGCCAGCAACCTGGAAGGGGTTGGTGAGACCCAGTACTTC. It specifies CASNLEGVGETQYF.

This chain joins TRBV4-2 and TRBJ1-2; D ambiguous. The CDR3 is made up of 14 amino acids. The V gene's germline CDR1 is LGHNA and CDR2 YNFKEQ. Between the trimmed V and J ends, which lost 0 bases and 1 base, there was a span of 6 bases. In nucleotides, the CDR3 is TGTGCCAGCAGCCAAGATCAGGTTAACTATGGCTACACCTTC. This translates into CASSQDQVNYGYTF.

This chain links TRBV28 with TRBJ2-7; 9 bases align to TRBD1. In germline, CDR1 is MDHEN, CDR2 SYDVKM. The CDR3 is 14 amino acids. The J segment lost 5 bases and the V segment lost 6 bases, leaving 8 bases of the junction unmatched. The CDR3 loop reads CASSLQGAVHEQYF. For the CDR3, the DNA is TGTGCCAGCAGCCTACAGGGGGCAGTTCACGAGCAGTACTTC.

The chain is built from TRBV29-1 and TRBJ1-1, with TRBD1 as a possible D gene (6 bases). The CDR3 totals 13 residues. V lost 4 bases, J lost 0 bases, and 9 bases lay in between. Looked up from germline, CDR1 is SQVTM and CDR2 is ANQGSEA. In DNA, the CDR3 is TGCAGCGTTGCACAGGGAGTGAACACTGAAGCTTTCTTT. Encoded protein: CSVAQGVNTEAFF.

Here the CDR3 DNA reads TGTGCCAGCAGCCCCCAACAGGGGGCAGGTCAGCCCCAGCATTTT. This encodes CASSPQQGAGQPQHF. The rearrangement joins TRBV6-5 to TRBJ1-5; TRBD1 aligns across 9 bases. Trimming cost V 6 bases and J 6 bases; bases outside gene matches: 9. This CDR3 has 15 amino acids. Per germline, CDR1 MNHEY and CDR2 SVGAGI.

The chain has TRBV7-2 and TRBJ2-1, with D perhaps matching TRBD2 (6 bases). The CDR3 runs to 18 residues. CDR1 SGHTA and CDR2 FQGNSA come from the germline V gene. Trimming shortened V by 0 bases and J by 7 bases, and 22 bases separated the two germline ends. The CDR3 coding sequence is TGTGCCAGCAGCTTAGCGGCCCCCCCCTCACTAGCTTGGAATGAGCAGTTCTTC. Its translation: CASSLAAPPSLAWNEQFF.

V is TRBV4-1 and J is TRBJ2-2, with 7 bases identical to TRBD1. Germline V gene sequence: CDR1 MGHRA, CDR2 YSYEKL. The CDR3 spans 14 residues. Trimming took 6 bases from V and 3 from J; bases not matched to a gene: 4. This CDR3 reads CASRTRGHTGELFF. The CDR3 DNA reads TGCGCCAGCAGGACGAGGGGGCACACCGGGGAGCTGTTTTTT.

This clone was picked up one time. The chain is built from TRBV20-1 and TRBJ2-1; 11 nucleotides line up with TRBD2. Trimming removed 3 bases from V and 0 bases from J; junction bases left unmatched: 7. Germline CDR1 and CDR2: DFQATT and SNEGSKA (reference sequence). This CDR3 comprises 17 residues. The CDR3 coding sequence is TGCAGTGCTAGTCTGCTAGCGGGAGGAAGCTCCTACAATGAGCAGTTCTTC. As protein: CSASLLAGGSSYNEQFF.

This rearrangement joins TRBV9 to TRBJ1-1, with 9 bases fitting TRBD1. Germline V gives CDR1 SGDLS, CDR2 YYNGEE. The CDR3 runs 15 residues. V lost 4 bases to trimming and J lost 5 bases; unmatched junction nucleotides: 9. The CDR3 DNA is TGTGCCAGCAGCATTACAGGGGGCAGGGGAACTGAAGCTTTCTTT. It is translated as CASSITGGRGTEAFF.

The J gene is TRBJ2-7, the V gene TRBV10-3; TRBD1 matches at 7 bases. CDR1 is ENHRY and CDR2 is SYGVKD in the germline V gene. The CDR3 contains 15 residues. J was trimmed by 6 bases and V by 5 bases; bases with no gene match: 13. The CDR3 sequence: CAISSYIGGPAEQYF. In nucleotides, the CDR3 is TGTGCCATCAGTAGCTATATAGGGGGCCCCGCCGAGCAGTACTTC.

This rearrangement joins TRBV27 to TRBJ1-6; D not resolved. The germline V and J ends were trimmed by 2 bases and 2 bases, with 7 bases remaining between them. Germline CDR1 MNHEY, CDR2 SMNVEV (reference sequence). This CDR3 spans 15 amino acids. The CDR3 sequence: CASSLGSAYNSPLHF. Written as DNA, the CDR3 is TGTGCCAGCAGTTTAGGCAGCGCCTATAATTCACCCCTCCACTTT.

The chain recombines TRBV7-2 with TRBJ2-1, with D possibly TRBD1 on 6 matching bases. This CDR3 comprises 16 residues. V was trimmed by 1 base and J by 2 bases, leaving 12 bases between them. Germline CDR1 SGHTA, CDR2 FQGNSA. The chain's CDR3 is CASSLVGRGTYNEQFF. For the CDR3, the DNA is TGTGCCAGCAGCTTAGTGGGCAGGGGAACCTACAATGAGCAGTTCTTC. Drawing the rest from reference TRBV7-2 and TRBJ2-1, the complete variable domain is GAGVSQSPSNKVTEKGKDVELRCDPISGHTALYWYRQSLGQGLEFLIYFQGNSAPDKSGLPSDRFSAERTGGSVSTLTIQRTQQEDSAVYLCASSLVGRGTYNEQFFGPGTRLTVL.

A single count supports this clone. The genes are TRBV18 and TRBJ2-2, with 8 positions matching TRBD1. V was clipped by 4 bases and J by 4 bases; unmatched bases: 8. This CDR3 region has 16 residues. CDR1 and CDR2 from the germline V gene are KGHSH and LQKENI. The CDR3 loop is CASSRPGQGATGELFF. CDR3 bases: TGTGCCAGCTCACGTCCCGGACAGGGAGCCACCGGGGAGCTGTTTTTT.

This sequence joins TRBV4-1 and TRBJ2-3, with 7 nucleotides matching TRBD1. This CDR3 is 16 amino acids long. Per the germline V gene, CDR1 is MGHRA and CDR2 is YSYEKL. Trimming cost V 3 bases and J 0 bases; bases outside gene matches: 6. The CDR3 is CASSHLTGPSTDTQYF. In DNA form, the CDR3 reads TGCGCCAGCAGCCATTTGACAGGGCCAAGCACAGATACGCAGTATTTT.

This clone was found once. V and J are TRBV18 and TRBJ2-7, with D possibly being TRBD2 (6 bases). The CDR3 totals 14 residues. Germline assignment: CDR1 KGHSH and CDR2 LQKENI. V lost 5 bases, J lost 0 bases, and 11 bases lay in between. CDR3 DNA: TGTGCCAGCTCAGCGGGACTCCGCTCCTACGAGCAGTACTTC. Amino acid sequence: CASSAGLRSYEQYF.

The gene calls are TRBV9 and TRBJ2-7, with D perhaps matching TRBD2 (5 bases). The CDR3 is 13 amino acids. From germline, CDR1 is SGDLS and CDR2 YYNGEE. The V gene lost 2 bases and the J gene lost 2 bases, with 8 bases spanning the gap. CDR3: CASSVDWTYEQYF. The DNA for the CDR3 is TGTGCCAGCAGCGTGGACTGGACCTACGAGCAGTACTTC. The full variable domain, its missing parts supplied by reference TRBV9 and TRBJ2-7, is DSGVTQTPKHLITATGQRVTLRCSPRSGDLSVYWYQQSLDQGLQFLIQYYNGEERAKGNILERFSAQQFPDLHSELNLSSLELGDSALYFCASSVDWTYEQYFGPGTRLTVT.

This chain uses TRBV18 with TRBJ2-3; 9 nucleotides match TRBD2. Trimming at V came to 1 base and at J to 3 bases, leaving 5 bases not matched to a gene. Per germline, CDR1 KGHSH and CDR2 LQKENI. CDR3 length: 16 residues. The DNA of the CDR3 is TGTGCCAGCTCACCACAACCTAGCGGGATAACAGATACGCAGTATTTT. Translation gives CASSPQPSGITDTQYF. Full variable domain (rest looked up from reference TRBV18 and TRBJ2-3): NAGVMQNPRHLVRRRGQEARLRCSPMKGHSHVYWYRQLPEEGLKFMVYLQKENIIDESGMPKERFSAEFPKEGPSILRIQQVVRGDSAAYFCASSPQPSGITDTQYFGPGTRLTVL.

This chain connects TRBV5-1 to TRBJ2-2; TRBD2 is a possible D gene (5 bases). Germline assignment: CDR1 SGHRS and CDR2 YFSETQ. Trimming shortened V by 1 base and J by 6 bases, and 13 bases separated the two germline ends. The CDR3 covers 15 residues. The CDR3: CASSLRTSTAGELFF. CDR3 sequence (DNA): TGCGCCAGCAGCTTGCGAACTAGTACGGCCGGGGAGCTGTTTTTT.

The chain has TRBV5-5 and TRBJ2-7; 14 bases line up with TRBD2. This CDR3 comprises 16 residues. J lost 9 bases, V lost 3 bases, and 11 bases had no gene match. CDR1 and CDR2 (germline): SGHKS, YYEKEE (reference sequence). The CDR3 spells CASSSSGTSGRLGQYF. CDR3 coding DNA: TGTGCCAGCAGCTCCTCCGGGACTAGCGGGAGACTAGGGCAGTACTTC.

This clone has only one observation. The chain has TRBV24-1 and TRBJ2-2; TRBD1 is a possible D gene (6 bases). The CDR3 is 16 residues long. Per germline, CDR1 KGHDR and CDR2 SFDVKD. Trimming shortened V by 0 bases and J by 0 bases, and 7 bases separated the two germline ends. The CDR3 DNA reads TGTGCCACCAGTGATTTGGGGGGCACGAACACCGGGGAGCTGTTTTTT. Amino acids: CATSDLGGTNTGELFF.

The chain has TRBV11-2 and TRBJ2-7; 10 nucleotides match TRBD2. Trimming cost V 5 bases and J 3 bases; bases outside gene matches: 4. The germline gives CDR1 SGHAT, CDR2 FQNNGV. This CDR3 has 14 residues. The CDR3 nucleotides are TGTGCCAGCAGCCGCAGCGGGAGGGGCTACGAGCAGTACTTC. Encoded protein: CASSRSGRGYEQYF.

The chain combines TRBV6-4 with TRBJ2-3; no clear D. The length of the CDR3 is 16 residues. Germline values: CDR1 MRHNA, CDR2 SNTAGT. Trimming removed 3 bases at V and 0 bases at J, with 13 bases between. CDR3 DNA sequence: TGTGCCAGCAGTGATTGGGCCTCCGATAGCACAGATACGCAGTATTTT. This encodes CASSDWASDSTDTQYF.

The chain is built from TRBV6-2 or TRBV6-3 and TRBJ2-4; 12 nucleotides match TRBD2. Germline V CDR1 and CDR2: MNHEY, SVGEGT. CDR3 length: 17 residues. The trim removed 0 bases at V and 5 bases at J, leaving 5 bases unmatched. The CDR3 region is CASSYSTSGSFENIQYF. Here the CDR3 DNA reads TGTGCCAGCAGTTACTCGACTAGCGGGAGTTTCGAAAACATTCAGTACTTC.

This clone was found once. This chain's CDR3 is CASSPAGTTEGYTF. CDR3 nucleotides: TGTGCCAGCAGTCCCGCCGGGACAACCGAGGGCTACACCTTC. The chain recombines TRBV28 with TRBJ1-2; perhaps TRBD1 as D (6 bases). The V gene's germline CDR1 is MDHEN and CDR2 SYDVKM. The CDR3 consists of 14 residues. With 5 bases removed from V and 8 bases from J, the gap between germline ends came to 18 bases.

The chain employs TRBV7-2 and TRBJ2-3; 9 nucleotides line up with TRBD2. Germline lookup yields CDR1 SGHTA and CDR2 FQGNSA. This CDR3 contains 19 residues. V trimming: 7 bases; J trimming: 0 bases; junction bases outside the gene matches: 17. CDR3 DNA: TGTGCCAGCACCGCGGGGGGGGACAGACTATACCTCAGCACAGATACGCAGTATTTT. Encoded protein: CASTAGGDRLYLSTDTQYF.

The gene calls are TRBV11-1 and TRBJ1-2, with TRBD1 identical over 8 bases. J lost 8 bases, V lost 2 bases, and 7 bases had no gene match. This CDR3 comprises 14 residues. Germline CDR1 reads SGHAT; CDR2 reads FQDESV (reference sequence). CDR3 nucleotides: TGTGCCAGCAGCTTAACAGACAGGGGCCTCGGCTACACCTTC. Protein sequence: CASSLTDRGLGYTF. Using reference TRBV11-1 and TRBJ1-2 for the parts outside the CDR3, the full variable domain is EAEVAQSPRYKITEKSQAVAFWCDPISGHATLYWYRQILGQGPELLVQFQDESVVDDSQLPKDRFSAERLKGVDSTLKIQPAELGDSAMYLCASSLTDRGLGYTFGSGTRLTVV.

The rearrangement uses TRBV7-2 and TRBJ2-7; TRBD2 is a possible D gene (5 bases). The V end lost 5 bases, the J end lost 3 bases, and 17 bases lay between the germline ends. This CDR3 is 15 amino acids long. Germline V gives CDR1 SGHTA, CDR2 FQGNSA. CDR3 DNA: TGTGCCAGCAGCCAGGCCGGGGTTCTCATCTACGAGCAGTACTTC. It translates to CASSQAGVLIYEQYF.

The rearrangement joins TRBV19 to TRBJ1-5; 10 bases match TRBD1. Germline V lookup: CDR1 LNHDA, CDR2 SQIVND (reference sequence). Unmatched junction bases numbered 7, after V lost 4 bases and J lost 4 bases. CDR3 length: 16 residues. The CDR3: CASSTLGQGNNQPQHF. CDR3 nucleotide sequence: TGTGCCAGTAGTACGTTGGGACAGGGGAATAATCAGCCCCAGCATTTT.

The chain has TRBV29-1 and TRBJ2-6; D uncertain. The CDR3 runs 14 residues. Between the trimmed V and J ends, which lost 3 bases and 0 bases, there was a span of 6 bases. Germline assignment: CDR1 SQVTM and CDR2 ANQGSEA. CDR3 sequence reads: CSVDTYSGANVLTF. The CDR3 DNA reads as TGCAGCGTTGACACCTACTCTGGGGCCAACGTCCTGACTTTC.